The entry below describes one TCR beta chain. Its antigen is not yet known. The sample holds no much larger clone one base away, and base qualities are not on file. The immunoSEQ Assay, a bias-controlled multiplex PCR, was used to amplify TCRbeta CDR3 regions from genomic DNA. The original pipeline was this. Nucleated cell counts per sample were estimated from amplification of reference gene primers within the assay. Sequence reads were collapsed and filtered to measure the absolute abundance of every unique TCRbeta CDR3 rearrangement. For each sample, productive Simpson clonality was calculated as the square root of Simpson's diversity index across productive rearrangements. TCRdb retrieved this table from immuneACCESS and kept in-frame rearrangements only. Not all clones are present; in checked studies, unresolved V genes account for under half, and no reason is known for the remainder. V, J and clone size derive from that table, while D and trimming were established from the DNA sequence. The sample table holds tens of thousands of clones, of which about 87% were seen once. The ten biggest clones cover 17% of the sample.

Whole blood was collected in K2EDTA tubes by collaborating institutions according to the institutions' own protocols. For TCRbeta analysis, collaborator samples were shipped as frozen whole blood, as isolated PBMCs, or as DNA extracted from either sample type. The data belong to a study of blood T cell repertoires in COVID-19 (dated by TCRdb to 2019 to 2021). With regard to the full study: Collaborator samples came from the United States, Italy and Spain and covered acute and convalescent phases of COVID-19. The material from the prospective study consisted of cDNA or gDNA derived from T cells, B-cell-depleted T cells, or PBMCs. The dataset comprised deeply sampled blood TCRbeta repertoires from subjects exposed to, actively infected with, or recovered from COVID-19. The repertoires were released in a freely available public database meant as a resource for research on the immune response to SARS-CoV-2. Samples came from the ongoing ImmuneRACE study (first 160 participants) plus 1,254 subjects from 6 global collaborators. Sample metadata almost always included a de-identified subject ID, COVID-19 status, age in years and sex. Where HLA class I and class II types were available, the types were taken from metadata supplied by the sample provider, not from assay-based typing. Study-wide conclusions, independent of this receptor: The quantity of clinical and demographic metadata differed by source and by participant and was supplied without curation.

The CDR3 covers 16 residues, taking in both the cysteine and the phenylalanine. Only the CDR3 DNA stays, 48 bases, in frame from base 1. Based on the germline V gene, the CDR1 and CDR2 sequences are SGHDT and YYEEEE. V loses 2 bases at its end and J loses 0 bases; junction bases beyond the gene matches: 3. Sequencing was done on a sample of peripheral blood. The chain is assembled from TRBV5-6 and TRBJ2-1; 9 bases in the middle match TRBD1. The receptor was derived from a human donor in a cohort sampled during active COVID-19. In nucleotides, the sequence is TGTGCCAGCAGCTTATTGACAGGGGGCTCCTACAATGAGCAGTTCTTC. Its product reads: CASSLLTGGSYNEQFF.